Detailed here is one T cell receptor (beta chain). What it binds is unknown. CDR1 LGHDT and CDR2 YNNKEL come from the germline V gene (reference sequence). The CDR3 consists of 18 residues. Trimming took 3 bases from V and 0 from J, leaving 18 bases between them. The data were obtained in a study of response to subunit inactivated influenza vaccine. Study outcomes and limitations: T cells newly recruited by each seasonal influenza vaccination are few, the authors suggested.

TCRdb reanalysed the RT-PCR reads using MiXCR and keeps one entry per CDR3 protein. The table includes 300,000 to 350,000 distinct CDR3 sequences, around 22% detected once. This chain connects TRBV3-1 to TRBJ2-1; D uncertain. The sample was PBMCs from blood, taken 21 months after vaccination. The TCR originated in a man between 50 and 75 years old who received an inactivated influenza vaccine. Here the CDR3 DNA reads TGTGCCAGCAGCCAGGTCTTAAGGTTGCAGCGCTCCTACAATGAGCAGTTCTTC. Protein: CASSQVLRLQRSYNEQFF.